This paragraph reports one TCR beta chain. Its antigen is as yet unknown. In blood CD8+ and CD4+ T cells, TCR beta underwent sequencing. Germline V gene sequence: CDR1 LNHDA, CDR2 SQIVND (reference sequence). The CDR3 spans 13 residues. The V and J ends lost 4 bases and 7 bases, in that order; junction bases with no gene match: 2. The sample is drawn from a study of CD8 T cells in Susac syndrome. Broader study findings: Susac-specific public clones were found in both the total CD8+ and the CD8+ TEMRA repertoires, with around 17 in the former and about 5 in the latter.

Random hexamers primed reverse transcription of roughly 0.5 to 1 ug RNA. TCRdb re-analysed the immunoSEQ multiplex PCR reads in MiXCR, keeping a single row per CDR3 protein. The repertoire includes roughly 76,000 distinct CDR3 sequences, approximately 93% of them detected once, and 0.4% to 0.55% sits in the top ten. This TCR was sampled from a human donor with Susac syndrome. This chain connects TRBV19 to TRBJ2-1, with 9 bases lining up with TRBD1. The sequencing input was CD8+ T cells from PBMCs. The CDR3 reads CASSRDRENEQFF. The CDR3 coding sequence is TGTGCCAGTAGTAGGGACAGGGAGAATGAGCAGTTCTTC.